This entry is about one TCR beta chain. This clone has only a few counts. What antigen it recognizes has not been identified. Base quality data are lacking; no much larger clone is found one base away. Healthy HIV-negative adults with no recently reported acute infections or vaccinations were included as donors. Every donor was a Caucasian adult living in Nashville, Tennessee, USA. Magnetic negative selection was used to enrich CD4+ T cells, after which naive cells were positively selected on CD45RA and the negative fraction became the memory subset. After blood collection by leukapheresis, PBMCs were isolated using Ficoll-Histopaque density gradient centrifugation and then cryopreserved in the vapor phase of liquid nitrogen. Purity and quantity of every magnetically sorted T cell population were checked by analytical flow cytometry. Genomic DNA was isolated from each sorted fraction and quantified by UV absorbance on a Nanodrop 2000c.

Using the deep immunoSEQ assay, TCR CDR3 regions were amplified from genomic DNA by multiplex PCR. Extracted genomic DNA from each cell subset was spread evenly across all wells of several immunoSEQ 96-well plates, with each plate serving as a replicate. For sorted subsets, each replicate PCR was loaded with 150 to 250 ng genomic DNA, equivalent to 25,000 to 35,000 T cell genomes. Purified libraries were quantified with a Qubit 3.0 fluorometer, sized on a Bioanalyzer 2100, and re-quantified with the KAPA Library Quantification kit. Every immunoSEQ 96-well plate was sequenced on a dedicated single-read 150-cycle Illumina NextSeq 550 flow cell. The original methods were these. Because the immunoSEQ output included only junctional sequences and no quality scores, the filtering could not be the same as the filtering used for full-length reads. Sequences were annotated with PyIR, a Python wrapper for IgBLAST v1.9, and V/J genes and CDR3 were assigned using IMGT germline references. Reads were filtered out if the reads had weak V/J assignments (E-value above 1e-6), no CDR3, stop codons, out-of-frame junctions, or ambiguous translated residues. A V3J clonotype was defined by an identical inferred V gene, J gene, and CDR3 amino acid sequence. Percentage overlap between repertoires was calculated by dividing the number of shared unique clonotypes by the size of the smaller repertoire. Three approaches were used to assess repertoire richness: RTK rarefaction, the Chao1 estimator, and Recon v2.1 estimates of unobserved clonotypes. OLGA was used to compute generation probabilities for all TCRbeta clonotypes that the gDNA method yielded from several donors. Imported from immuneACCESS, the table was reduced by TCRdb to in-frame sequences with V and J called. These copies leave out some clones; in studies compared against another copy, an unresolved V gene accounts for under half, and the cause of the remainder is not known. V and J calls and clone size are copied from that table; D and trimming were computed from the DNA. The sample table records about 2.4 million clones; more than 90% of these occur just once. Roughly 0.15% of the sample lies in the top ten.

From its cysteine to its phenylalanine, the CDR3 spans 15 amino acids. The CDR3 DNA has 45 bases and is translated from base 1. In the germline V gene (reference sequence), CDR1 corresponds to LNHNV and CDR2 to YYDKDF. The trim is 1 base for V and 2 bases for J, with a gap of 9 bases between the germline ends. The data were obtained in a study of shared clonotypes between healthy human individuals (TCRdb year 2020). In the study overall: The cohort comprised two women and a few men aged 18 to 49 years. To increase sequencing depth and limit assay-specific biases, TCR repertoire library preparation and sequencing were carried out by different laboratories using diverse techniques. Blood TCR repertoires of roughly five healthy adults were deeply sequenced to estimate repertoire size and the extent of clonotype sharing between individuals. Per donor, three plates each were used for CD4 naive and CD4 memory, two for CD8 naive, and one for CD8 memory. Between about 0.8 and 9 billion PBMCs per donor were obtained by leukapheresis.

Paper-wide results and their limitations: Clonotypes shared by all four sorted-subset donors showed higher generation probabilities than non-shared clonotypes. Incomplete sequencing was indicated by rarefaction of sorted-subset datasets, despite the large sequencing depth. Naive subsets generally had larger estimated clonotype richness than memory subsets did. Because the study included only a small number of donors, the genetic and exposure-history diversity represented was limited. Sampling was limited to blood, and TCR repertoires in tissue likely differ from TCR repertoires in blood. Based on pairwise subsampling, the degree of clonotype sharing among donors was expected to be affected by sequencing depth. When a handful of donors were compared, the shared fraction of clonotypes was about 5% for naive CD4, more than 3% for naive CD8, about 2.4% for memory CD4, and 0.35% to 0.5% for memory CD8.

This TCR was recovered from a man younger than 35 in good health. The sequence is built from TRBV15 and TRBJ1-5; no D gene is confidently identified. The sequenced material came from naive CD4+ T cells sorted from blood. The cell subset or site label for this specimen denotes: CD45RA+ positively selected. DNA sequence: TGTGCCACCAGCAGAGGGACGGTACGCAATCAGCCCCAGCATTTT. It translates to CATSRGTVRNQPQHF.